These T cell receptor beta chains were read from a single sample in a study of blood T cells in healthy people across ages. TCRdb ran MiXCR on the 5' RACE reads and lists one entry per CDR3 protein. The table has about 1.4 million distinct CDR3 sequences, 55% to 75% seen once. The sequenced sample was blood. All receptors come from a man in his late teens or twenties in good health. The CDR3 runs from the conserved cysteine through the conserved F or W. Fields, in order: clone size, D gene, J gene, V gene, CDR3 DNA, CDR3 protein. The D gene is left open where the match is weak. The listing skips clone size in some rows; elsewhere it reads once, few, many or a size class.

. | . | TRBJ2-7 | TRBV6-5 | TGTGCCAGTCTACCGAAAGTGGGAACCTACGAGCAGTACTTC | CASLPKVGTYEQYF
few | . | TRBJ2-1 | TRBV29-1 | TGCAGCGCTGGCACCCGGGACTCTCTACATTACAATGAGCAGTTCTTC | CSAGTRDSLHYNEQFF
. | . | TRBJ2-2 | TRBV2 | TGTGCCAGCAGTGATGGTCTACGCGAGGGCACCGGGGAGCTGTTTTTT | CASSDGLREGTGELFF
. | TRBD2 | TRBJ2-3 | TRBV9 | TGTGCCAGCAGCGCTGCCGGGACTAGCGGGGGGTACCGGGATACGCAGTATTTT | CASSAAGTSGGYRDTQYF
few | TRBD2 | TRBJ2-7 | TRBV20-1 | TGCAGTGCCCCCCCAGCGGGATCCTACGAGCAGTACTTC | CSAPPAGSYEQYF
. | . | TRBJ1-5 | TRBV21-1 | TGTGCCAGCAGCAAAAATCACGAGAGCAATCAGCCCCAGCATTTT | CASSKNHESNQPQHF
. | . | TRBJ1-2 | TRBV7-2 | TGTGCCAGCAGCTTACGATGGACCGAAGACTATGGCTACACCTTC | CASSLRWTEDYGYTF
few | . | TRBJ2-6 | TRBV3-1 | TGTGCCAGCAGCCCCGGGACACCATTCTCTGGGGCCAACGTCCTGACTTTC | CASSPGTPFSGANVLTF
. | TRBD2 | TRBJ2-3 | TRBV20-1 | TGCAGTGCACCCCCGGGACTAGCAGTTGTGGATACGCAGTATTTT | CSAPPGLAVVDTQYF
. | . | TRBJ2-7 | TRBV6-5 | TGTGCCAGCAGTTACCGCCAGGGTAAATACGAGCAGTACTTC | CASSYRQGKYEQYF
. | TRBD2 | TRBJ2-3 | TRBV29-1 | TGCAGCGTTGGAGCGGGAGGGTTCACAGATACGCAGTATTTT | CSVGAGGFTDTQYF
. | . | TRBJ1-2 | TRBV28 | TGTGCCAGCCGAGGGGGGTGGTATGGCTACACCTTC | CASRGGWYGYTF
once | . | TRBJ2-7 | TRBV7-6 | TGTGCCAGCAGCTTAATGGGGGAGGAAGACGAGCAGTACTTC | CASSLMGEEDEQYF
once | . | TRBJ2-1 | TRBV7-9 | TGTGCCAGCAGCTCGCAGGGAGTAGCCTACAGTGAGCAGTTCTTC | CASSSQGVAYSEQFF
few | TRBD2 | TRBJ2-5 | TRBV6-5 | TGTGCCAGCAGAGCAGCCGGGACTAGCGGAGAGACCCAGTACTTC | CASRAAGTSGETQYF
few | TRBD1 | TRBJ1-2 | TRBV6-1 | TGTGCCAGCAGTGAACAGGGGGCTAGCGTGAGCTACACCTTC | CASSEQGASVSYTF
. | . | TRBJ1-3 | TRBV29-1 | TGCAGCGGGGGAGGGAGCTCTGGAAACACCATATATTTT | CSGGGSSGNTIYF
. | . | TRBJ2-1 | TRBV29-1 | TGCAGCGTTGAAGAGAGGGGGGGCGGAAATGAGCAGTTCTTC | CSVEERGGGNEQFF
. | . | TRBJ2-5 | TRBV11-2 | TGTGCCACCACTCCCCCAACACAAGAGACCCAGTACTTC | CATTPPTQETQYF
. | . | TRBJ1-5 | TRBV12-3/TRBV12-4 | TGTGCCAGCAGTTTGTGGACGCACGGTGTTAATCAGCCCCAGCATTTT | CASSLWTHGVNQPQHF
. | . | TRBJ1-2 | TRBV12-3/TRBV12-4 | TGTGCCAGCAGTTTGCAGGCGAGCTATGGCTACACCTTC | CASSLQASYGYTF
. | . | TRBJ2-3 | TRBV7-2 | TGTGCCAGCAGCTTAGCCGGCGGGGCCAGCACAGATACGCAGTATTTT | CASSLAGGASTDTQYF
. | . | TRBJ1-5 | TRBV4-1 | TGCGCCAGCAGCCAGGAAATTAGGTTCTGGGACACACACTCCTATCAGCCCCAGCATTTT | CASSQEIRFWDTHSYQPQHF
. | TRBD1 | TRBJ2-4 | TRBV20-1 | TGCAGTGCCGGACAGGGGACCCTTCTAGCCAAAAACATTCAGTACTTC | CSAGQGTLLAKNIQYF
. | TRBD2 | TRBJ2-1 | TRBV29-1 | TGCAGCGTTGTTGGGACTAGCGGGAGCATCTACAATGAGCAGTTCTTC | CSVVGTSGSIYNEQFF
. | . | TRBJ1-1 | TRBV7-9 | TGTGCCAGCACCCAATCAACGGGTTTTACTGAAGCTTTCTTT | CASTQSTGFTEAFF
. | . | TRBJ2-1 | TRBV7-9 | TGTGCCAGCAGCCCACCCTGGTCCACAGGGACACCCTACAATGAGCAGTTCTTC | CASSPPWSTGTPYNEQFF
. | TRBD2 | TRBJ2-5 | TRBV4-2 | TGTGCCAGCAGCCAAGGGACTAGCGGGAGTGGGACCCAGTACTTC | CASSQGTSGSGTQYF
few | . | TRBJ2-5 | TRBV20-1 | TGCAGTGCTAGAGACATAGAGACCCAGTACTTC | CSARDIETQYF
. | . | TRBJ2-7 | TRBV4-1 | TGCGCCAGCAGCCAAGGACCGGGAGTCTACGAGCAGTACTTC | CASSQGPGVYEQYF
. | TRBD2 | TRBJ2-1 | TRBV7-9 | TGTGCCAGCAGCTCTCGGGGGGGCCTATACAATGAGCAGTTCTTC | CASSSRGGLYNEQFF
. | TRBD1 | TRBJ2-1 | TRBV12-3/TRBV12-4 | TGTGCCAGCAGTCGAACGGACAGGCACAGTGAGCAGTTCTTC | CASSRTDRHSEQFF
few | . | TRBJ1-1 | TRBV29-1 | TGCAGCGTTCAGGTGAACACTGAAGCTTTCTTT | CSVQVNTEAFF
. | TRBD1 | TRBJ1-5 | TRBV29-1 | TGCAGCGTTAGTACAGGGGGGAATCAGCCCCAGCATTTT | CSVSTGGNQPQHF
. | . | TRBJ2-3 | TRBV7-6 | TGTGCCAGCAGCACCCGGCCATTCCCAGATACGCAGTATTTT | CASSTRPFPDTQYF
. | TRBD2 | TRBJ2-5 | TRBV4-3 | TGCGCCAGCAGCACGCGGGGGGCTTGGCAAGAGACCCAGTACTTC | CASSTRGAWQETQYF
. | TRBD1 | TRBJ2-1 | TRBV28 | TGTGCCAGCAGTGACGACAGGGGATGGGCATACAATGAGCAGTTCTTC | CASSDDRGWAYNEQFF
. | TRBD2 | TRBJ2-3 | TRBV10-3 | TGTGCCATCAGTGAGCCCGGGCCCCGAGCGGGGGGGGGCACAGATACGCAGTATTTT | CAISEPGPRAGGGTDTQYF
few | . | TRBJ1-2 | TRBV6-5 | TGTGCCAGCAGTTACGGCACAGGGACGTTGGGCTACACCTTC | CASSYGTGTLGYTF
. | . | TRBJ1-4 | TRBV5-5 | TGTGCCAGCAGCCCCACCCACCACGAGGGGGAAAAACTGTTTTTT | CASSPTHHEGEKLFF
. | . | TRBJ2-6 | TRBV10-3 | TGTGCCATCAGTGAGTCGAAGGGTTACTCTGGGGCCAACGCCCTGACTTTC | CAISESKGYSGANALTF
. | TRBD1 | TRBJ1-5 | TRBV28 | TGTGCCAGCAGCCCCGACAGGGTGGTTGACCTTAGCAATCAGCCCCAGCATTTT | CASSPDRVVDLSNQPQHF
. | . | TRBJ1-1 | TRBV27 | TGTGCCAGCAGGGTGGGCCCTGAAGCTTTCTTT | CASRVGPEAFF
. | . | TRBJ2-7 | TRBV6-1 | TGTGCCACCGCTCTCCGACAGTCCTACGAGCAGTACTTC | CATALRQSYEQYF
. | . | TRBJ1-2 | TRBV29-1 | TGCAGCTCTGCGGACGCCAATAACTATGGCTACACCTTC | CSSADANNYGYTF
few | TRBD2 | TRBJ2-5 | TRBV2 | TGTGCCAGCAGTTACCGGACTAGCGGCCAAGAGACCCAGTACTTC | CASSYRTSGQETQYF
. | TRBD1 | TRBJ1-4 | TRBV4-1 | TGCGCCAGCAGCCAAGATAGGGCAGGGGGGAGTGAAAAACTGTTTTTT | CASSQDRAGGSEKLFF
. | TRBD1 | TRBJ1-2 | TRBV6-2/TRBV6-3 | TGTGCCAGCAGTCGATGGACAGGGGACAACTATGGCTACACCTTC | CASSRWTGDNYGYTF
. | TRBD1 | TRBJ1-2 | TRBV4-1 | TGCGCCAGCAGCCGAACAGGGGAATCCTATGGCTACACCTTC | CASSRTGESYGYTF